These T cell receptor beta chains were read from a single sample in a study of OX40 agonist ivuxolimab in advanced cancers. Method: immunoSEQ multiplex PCR; TCRdb's copy keeps in-frame clones and lacks some. The sample gives 68,000 or so clones, around 86% of which show up once; over 2% is in the top ten. This specimen was CD4+ or CD8+ T cells sorted from blood, taken in a trial of the OX40 agonist ivuxolimab. The source of these receptors is an adult with an advanced solid tumor such as melanoma, head and neck, liver or kidney cancer. Each CDR3 is given with its conserved first and last residue. The order of the fields is V gene, J gene, clone size, D gene, CDR3 protein, CDR3 DNA. A D gene is named only where the DNA matches it firmly. Clone size is given for some rows only: seen once, a few or many times, or a class if the clone is expanded.

>TRBV5-1|TRBJ1-6|-|-
CASSLAGVYNSPLHF
TGCGCCAGCAGCTTGGCCGGGGTTTATAATTCACCCCTCCACTTT
>TRBV30|TRBJ2-4|-|-
CAWSVGDNKNIQYF
TGTGCCTGGAGTGTAGGGGATAACAAAAACATTCAGTACTTC
>TRBV18|TRBJ2-7|-|-
CASSPSSYEQYF
TGTGCCAGCTCTCCCAGCTCCTACGAGCAGTACTTC
>TRBV7-7|TRBJ2-5|-|TRBD2
CASSTSGGGETQYF
TGTGCCAGCAGCACAAGCGGGGGGGGAGAGACCCAGTACTTC
>TRBV6-1|TRBJ1-1|-|-
CASSDSLNTEAFF
TGTGCCAGCAGTGACAGCTTGAACACTGAAGCTTTCTTT
>TRBV19|TRBJ1-4|-|TRBD1
CASSPGQAFEKLFF
TGTGCCAGTAGCCCGGGACAGGCCTTTGAAAAACTGTTTTTT
>TRBV9|TRBJ2-3|-|-
CASSVLPAADTQYF
TGTGCCAGCAGCGTACTCCCGGCCGCAGATACGCAGTATTTT
>TRBV11-3|TRBJ2-5|-|TRBD2
CASSLKAGAGETQYF
TGTGCCAGCAGCTTAAAGGCGGGAGCGGGAGAGACCCAGTACTTC
>TRBV6-6|TRBJ1-3|-|-
CASSYPTGTGNTIYF
TGTGCCAGCAGTTACCCGACAGGAACGGGTAACACCATATATTTT
>TRBV6-5|TRBJ2-5|-|-
CASSLQETQYF
TGTGCCAGCAGCCTCCAAGAGACCCAGTACTTC
>TRBV7-9|TRBJ2-7|-|TRBD1
CASSSGGVYEQYF
TGTGCCAGCAGCTCAGGGGGCGTGTACGAGCAGTACTTC
>TRBV6-8|TRBJ2-7|-|-
CASSSTLGPGRSFYEQYF
TGTGCCAGCAGTTCCACCCTCGGACCGGGACGGAGTTTCTACGAGCAGTACTTC
>TRBV15|TRBJ2-1|-|-
CATSRELASFNEQFF
TGTGCCACCAGCAGAGAGTTGGCTAGCTTTAATGAGCAGTTCTTC
>TRBV7-3|TRBJ1-1|-|-
CASSLDRDTEAFF
TGTGCCAGCAGTCTCGACCGTGACACTGAAGCTTTCTTT
>TRBV9|TRBJ1-4|-|TRBD1
CASSVSGGGEKLFF
TGTGCCAGCAGCGTTTCAGGGGGTGGTGAAAAACTGTTTTTT
>TRBV29-1|TRBJ2-4|once|TRBD2
CSASTSGAKNIQYF
TGCAGCGCTTCCACTAGCGGGGCCAAAAACATTCAGTACTTC
>TRBV5-1|TRBJ2-5|-|-
CASSPTAQETQYF
TGCGCCAGCAGTCCGACAGCGCAAGAGACCCAGTACTTC
>TRBV7-2|TRBJ1-2|-|-
CASSRAPGQLFNYGYTF
TGTGCCAGCAGTCGAGCACCGGGACAACTCTTTAACTATGGCTACACCTTC
>TRBV2|TRBJ1-6|-|-
CASSEETGNNSPLHF
TGTGCCAGCAGTGAAGAGACGGGCAATAATTCACCCCTCCACTTT
>TRBV2|TRBJ1-2|-|-
CASSEAQREGYTF
TGTGCCAGCAGTGAAGCGCAAAGGGAAGGCTACACCTTC
>TRBV7-2|TRBJ1-1|-|-
CASSLAHRVGEAFF
TGTGCCAGCAGCTTAGCCCACAGGGTGGGCGAAGCTTTCTTT
>TRBV9|TRBJ2-3|-|-
CASSSQGSTDTQYF
TGTGCCAGCAGCTCGCAGGGATCCACAGATACGCAGTATTTT
>TRBV4-1|TRBJ2-7|-|-
CASSQERYYEQYF
TGCGCCAGCAGCCAAGAGCGCTACTACGAGCAGTACTTC
>TRBV18|TRBJ1-5|-|TRBD1
CASSPQQGAGNQPQHF
TGTGCCAGCTCACCACAACAGGGGGCCGGAAATCAGCCCCAGCATTTT
>TRBV28|TRBJ2-7|once|TRBD1
CASRGTGYYEQYF
TGTGCCAGCAGGGGGACAGGTTACTACGAGCAGTACTTC
>TRBV7-9|TRBJ2-5|-|TRBD2
CASGTRRQETQYF
TGTGCCAGCGGGACTAGAAGGCAAGAGACCCAGTACTTC
>TRBV6-6|TRBJ1-5|-|-
CATQGGYSNQPQHF
TGTGCCACCCAAGGGGGGTATAGCAATCAGCCCCAGCATTTT
>TRBV6-5|TRBJ2-7|-|TRBD1
CASSYSGQGSYEQYF
TGTGCCAGCAGTTACTCGGGACAGGGGTCCTACGAGCAGTACTTC
>TRBV6-1|TRBJ2-2|-|-
CASSPSRWVGELFF
TGTGCCAGCAGTCCGTCCCGATGGGTCGGGGAGCTGTTTTTT
>TRBV18|TRBJ2-7|-|TRBD2
CASSPTSGTYEQYF
TGTGCCAGCTCACCGACTAGCGGAACCTACGAGCAGTACTTC
>TRBV6-5|TRBJ1-1|few|-
CASRPLQRNTEAFF
TGTGCCAGCAGGCCTCTACAGAGGAACACTGAAGCTTTCTTT
>TRBV9|TRBJ2-1|-|-
CASSVAPSQDEQFF
TGTGCCAGCAGCGTAGCTCCTAGTCAGGATGAGCAGTTCTTC
>TRBV7-6|TRBJ2-3|-|TRBD2
CASSLETSGASDTQYF
TGTGCCAGCAGCTTAGAGACTAGCGGCGCATCAGATACGCAGTATTTT
>TRBV18|TRBJ1-1|-|TRBD1
CASSPGQGYTEAFF
TGTGCCAGCTCACCGGGACAGGGATACACTGAAGCTTTCTTT
>TRBV30|TRBJ2-2|few|-
CAWSVNLPLTGTGELFF
TGTGCCTGGAGTGTAAACTTGCCGTTGACCGGTACCGGGGAGCTGTTTTTT
>TRBV4-3|TRBJ1-2|-|TRBD1
CASSQILRGNYGYTF
TGCGCCAGCAGCCAAATACTCAGGGGGAACTATGGCTACACCTTC
>TRBV5-8|TRBJ2-7|-|TRBD1
CASSFRLQGDHEQYF
TGTGCCAGCAGCTTTCGTCTACAGGGGGACCACGAGCAGTACTTC
>TRBV5-1|TRBJ2-4|-|TRBD1
CASSSGQGLSKNIQYF
TGCGCCAGCAGCTCGGGACAGGGTTTGTCCAAAAACATTCAGTACTTC
>TRBV4-1|TRBJ2-5|-|-
CASSQLGSRETQYF
TGCGCCAGCAGCCAACTCGGGAGCAGAGAGACCCAGTACTTC
>TRBV10-1|TRBJ2-7|-|-
CASSDSLLTYEQYF
TGCGCCAGCAGTGATTCCCTGCTAACCTACGAGCAGTACTTC
>TRBV28|TRBJ2-1|-|-
CASSYVYEQFF
TGTGCCAGCAGTTACGTCTATGAGCAGTTCTTC
>TRBV19|TRBJ1-2|-|-
CASREPGASFYGYTF
TGTGCCAGTAGGGAACCAGGGGCCTCCTTCTATGGCTACACCTTC
>TRBV30|TRBJ2-7|-|-
CAWSVSGGGTAYF
TGTGCCTGGAGTGTCAGCGGGGGAGGGACAGCCTACTTC
>TRBV4-1|TRBJ2-5|-|TRBD2
CASRLTSGRVETQYF
TGCGCCAGCAGACTGACTAGCGGGAGGGTAGAGACCCAGTACTTC
>TRBV7-9|TRBJ1-2|-|-
CASSRGREDGYTF
TGTGCCAGCAGCAGGGGACGGGAGGATGGCTACACCTTC
>TRBV2|TRBJ1-1|-|-
CASSEARARVPAAFF
TGTGCCAGCAGTGAAGCCCGGGCCCGAGTCCCGGCGGCTTTCTTT
>TRBV6-5|TRBJ1-5|-|-
CASRGQGGSQPQHF
TGTGCCAGCAGAGGACAAGGTGGAAGTCAGCCCCAGCATTTT